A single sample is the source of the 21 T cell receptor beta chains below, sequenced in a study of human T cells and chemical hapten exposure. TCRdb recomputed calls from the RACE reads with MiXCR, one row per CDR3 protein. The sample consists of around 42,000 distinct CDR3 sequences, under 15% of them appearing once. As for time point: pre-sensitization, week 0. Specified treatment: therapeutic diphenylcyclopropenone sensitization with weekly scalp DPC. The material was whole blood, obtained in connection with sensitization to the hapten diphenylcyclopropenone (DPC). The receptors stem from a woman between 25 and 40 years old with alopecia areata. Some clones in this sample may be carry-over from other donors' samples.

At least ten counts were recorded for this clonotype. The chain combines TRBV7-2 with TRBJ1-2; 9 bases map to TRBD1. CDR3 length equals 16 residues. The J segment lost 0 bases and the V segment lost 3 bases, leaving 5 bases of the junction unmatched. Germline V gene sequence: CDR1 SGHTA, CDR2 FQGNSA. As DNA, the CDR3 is TGTGCCAGCAGCTTTGCTCGGGACAGGGCTAACTATGGCTACACCTTC. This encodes CASSFARDRANYGYTF.

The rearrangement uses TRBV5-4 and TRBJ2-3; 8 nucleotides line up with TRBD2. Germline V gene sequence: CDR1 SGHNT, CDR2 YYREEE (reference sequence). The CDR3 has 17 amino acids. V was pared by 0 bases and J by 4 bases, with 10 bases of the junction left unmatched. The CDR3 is CASSLDWQREGPDTQYF. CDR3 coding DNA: TGTGCCAGCAGCTTGGATTGGCAACGGGAGGGCCCAGATACGCAGTATTTT.

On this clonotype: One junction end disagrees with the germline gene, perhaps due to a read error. The CDR3 DNA reads TGTGCCAGCAGGGGTAGCGGGAGACTAATGATATTC. Its translation is CASRGSGRLMIF. The rearrangement links TRBV6-5 to TRBJ2-7; 9 bases map to TRBD2. The CDR3 runs to 12 residues. Germline loops: CDR1 MNHEY, CDR2 SVGAGI.

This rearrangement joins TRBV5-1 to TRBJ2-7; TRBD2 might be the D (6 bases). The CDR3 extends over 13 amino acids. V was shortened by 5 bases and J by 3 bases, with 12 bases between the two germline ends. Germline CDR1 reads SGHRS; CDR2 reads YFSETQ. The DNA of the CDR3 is TGCGCCAGCAGTGGAACGGGAGTCTACGAGCAGTACTTC. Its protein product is CASSGTGVYEQYF.

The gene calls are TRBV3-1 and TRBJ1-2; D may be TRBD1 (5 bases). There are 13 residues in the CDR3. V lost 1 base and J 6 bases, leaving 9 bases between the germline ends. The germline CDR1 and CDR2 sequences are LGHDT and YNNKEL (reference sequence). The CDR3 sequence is CASSQGQRDGYTF. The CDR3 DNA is TGTGCCAGCAGCCAAGGACAGAGGGATGGCTACACCTTC. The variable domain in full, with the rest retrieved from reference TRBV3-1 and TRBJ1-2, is DTAVSQTPKYLVTQMGNDKSIKCEQNLGHDTMYWYKQDSKKFLKIMFSYNNKELIINETVPNRFSPKSPDKAHLNLHINSLELGDSAVYFCASSQGQRDGYTFGSGTRLTVV.

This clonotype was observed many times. DNA of the CDR3: TGTGCCATCAGTGAGACCGGCAGCACAGATACGCAGTATTTT. As protein: CAISETGSTDTQYF. This chain uses TRBV10-3 with TRBJ2-3; D call uncertain. CDR3 length: 14 amino acids. CDR1 is ENHRY, CDR2 SYGVKD, per germline. Trimming removed 2 bases at V and 0 bases at J, with 6 bases between.

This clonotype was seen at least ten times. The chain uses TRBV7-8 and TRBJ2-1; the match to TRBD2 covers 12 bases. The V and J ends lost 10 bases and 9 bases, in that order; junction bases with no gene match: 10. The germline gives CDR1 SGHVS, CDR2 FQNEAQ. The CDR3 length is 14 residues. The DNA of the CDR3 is TGTGCCACCAAATCTAGCGGGAGGGCCGGTGAGCAGTTCTTC. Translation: CATKSSGRAGEQFF.

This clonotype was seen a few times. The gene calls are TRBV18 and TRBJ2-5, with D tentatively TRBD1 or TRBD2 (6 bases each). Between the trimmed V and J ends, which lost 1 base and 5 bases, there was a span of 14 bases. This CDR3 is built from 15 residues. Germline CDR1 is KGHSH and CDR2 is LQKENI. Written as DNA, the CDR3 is TGTGCCAGCTCACCACACCGGGGGCAGGTGGAGACCCAGTACTTC. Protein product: CASSPHRGQVETQYF. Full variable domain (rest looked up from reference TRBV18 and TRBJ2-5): NAGVMQNPRHLVRRRGQEARLRCSPMKGHSHVYWYRQLPEEGLKFMVYLQKENIIDESGMPKERFSAEFPKEGPSILRIQQVVRGDSAAYFCASSPHRGQVETQYFGPGTRLLVL.

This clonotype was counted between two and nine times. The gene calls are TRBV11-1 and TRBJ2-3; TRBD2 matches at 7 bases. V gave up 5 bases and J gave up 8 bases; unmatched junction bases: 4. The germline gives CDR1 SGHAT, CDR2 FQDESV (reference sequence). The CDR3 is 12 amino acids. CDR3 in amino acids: CASSRTGGTQYF. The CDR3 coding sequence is TGTGCCAGCAGCCGAACGGGGGGTACGCAGTATTTT.

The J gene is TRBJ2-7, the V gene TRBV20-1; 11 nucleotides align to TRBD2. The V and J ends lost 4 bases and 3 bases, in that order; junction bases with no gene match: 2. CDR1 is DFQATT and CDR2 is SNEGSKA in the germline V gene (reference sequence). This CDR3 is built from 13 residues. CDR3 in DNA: TGCAGTGCTACCGGGACTAGCGGCTACGAGCAGTACTTC. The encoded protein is CSATGTSGYEQYF.

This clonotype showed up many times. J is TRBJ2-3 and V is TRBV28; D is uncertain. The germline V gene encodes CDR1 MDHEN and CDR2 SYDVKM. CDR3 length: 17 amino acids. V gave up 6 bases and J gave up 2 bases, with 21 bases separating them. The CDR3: CASSPPPAGLLTDTQYF. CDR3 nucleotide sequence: TGTGCCAGCAGCCCCCCCCCTGCAGGTCTCCTCACAGATACGCAGTATTTT.

For the CDR3, the DNA is TGTGCCAGCAGTTCTATCCCCGCACTTGAAGCTTTCTTT. Protein: CASSSIPALEAFF. The chain employs TRBV11-1 and TRBJ1-1; D unclear. V was cut by 6 bases and J by 7 bases, with 15 bases left in between. The CDR3 has 13 amino acids. The germline CDR1 and CDR2 sequences are SGHAT and FQDESV (reference sequence). The full variable domain, its missing parts supplied by reference TRBV11-1 and TRBJ1-1, is EAEVAQSPRYKITEKSQAVAFWCDPISGHATLYWYRQILGQGPELLVQFQDESVVDDSQLPKDRFSAERLKGVDSTLKIQPAELGDSAMYLCASSSIPALEAFFGQGTRLTVV.

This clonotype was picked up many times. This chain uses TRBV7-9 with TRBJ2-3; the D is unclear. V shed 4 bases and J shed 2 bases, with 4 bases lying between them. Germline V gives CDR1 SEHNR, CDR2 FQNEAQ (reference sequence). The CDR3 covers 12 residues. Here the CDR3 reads CASSWLTDTQYF. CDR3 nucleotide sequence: TGTGCCAGCAGCTGGCTCACAGATACGCAGTATTTT.

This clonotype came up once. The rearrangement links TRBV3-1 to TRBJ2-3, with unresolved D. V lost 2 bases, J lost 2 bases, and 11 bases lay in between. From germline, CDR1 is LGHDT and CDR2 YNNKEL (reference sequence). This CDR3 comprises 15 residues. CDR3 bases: TGTGCCAGCAGCCAAACTACGGGCCTCACAGATACGCAGTATTTT. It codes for CASSQTTGLTDTQYF.

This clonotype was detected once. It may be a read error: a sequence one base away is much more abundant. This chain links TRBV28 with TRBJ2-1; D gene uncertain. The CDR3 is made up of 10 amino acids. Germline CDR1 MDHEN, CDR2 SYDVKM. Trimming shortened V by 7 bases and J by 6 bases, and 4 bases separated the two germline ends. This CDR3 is CASKSNEQFF. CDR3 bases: TGTGCCAGCAAGAGCAATGAGCAGTTCTTC.

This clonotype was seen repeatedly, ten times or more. The CDR3 nucleotides read TGTGCCAGCAACCTCAGAGCGGCAGATACGCAGTATTTT. This sequence encodes CASNLRAADTQYF. The V gene is TRBV2, the J gene TRBJ2-3; D is perhaps TRBD2 (5 bases). The CDR3 contains 13 residues. Germline assignment: CDR1 SNHLY and CDR2 FYNNEI. V shed 7 bases and J shed 4 bases, with 12 bases lying between them.

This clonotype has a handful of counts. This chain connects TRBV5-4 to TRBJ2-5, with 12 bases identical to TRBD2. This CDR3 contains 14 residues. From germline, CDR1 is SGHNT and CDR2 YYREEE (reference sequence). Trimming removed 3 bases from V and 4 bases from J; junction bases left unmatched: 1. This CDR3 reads CASSSGLAGETQYF. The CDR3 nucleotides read TGTGCCAGCAGCTCGGGACTAGCGGGAGAGACCCAGTACTTC.

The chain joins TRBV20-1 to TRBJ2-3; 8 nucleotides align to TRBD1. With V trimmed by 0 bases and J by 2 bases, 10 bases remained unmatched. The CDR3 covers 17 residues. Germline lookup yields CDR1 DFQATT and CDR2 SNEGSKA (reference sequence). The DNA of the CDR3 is TGCAGTGCTAGAGACCAAGGACAGGGCGGGGTCACAGATACGCAGTATTTT. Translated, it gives CSARDQGQGGVTDTQYF.

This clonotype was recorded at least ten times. CDR3 sequence reads: CASSPRTGSLSGANVLTF. In nucleotides, the CDR3 is TGTGCCAGCTCACCTCGGACAGGAAGTTTGTCTGGGGCCAACGTCCTGACTTTC. This rearrangement joins TRBV18 to TRBJ2-6; TRBD1 matches 7 bases. After removal of 3 bases from V and 1 base from J, the junction contained 9 bases not matched to a gene. CDR3 length equals 18 residues. The germline V gene encodes CDR1 KGHSH and CDR2 LQKENI.

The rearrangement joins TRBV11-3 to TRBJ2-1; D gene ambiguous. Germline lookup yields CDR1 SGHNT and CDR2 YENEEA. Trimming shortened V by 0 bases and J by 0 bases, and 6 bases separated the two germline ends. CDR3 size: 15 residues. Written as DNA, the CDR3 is TGTGCCAGCAGCTTAGAGCGAAACTCCTACAATGAGCAGTTCTTC. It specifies CASSLERNSYNEQFF.

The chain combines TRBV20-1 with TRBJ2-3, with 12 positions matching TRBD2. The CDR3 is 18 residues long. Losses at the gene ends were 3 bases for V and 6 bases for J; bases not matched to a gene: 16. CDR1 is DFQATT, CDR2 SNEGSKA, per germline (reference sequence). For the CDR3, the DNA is TGCAGTGCTAGGGACGCTTTGACTAGCGGGAGACCATCGGATACGCAGTATTTT. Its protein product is CSARDALTSGRPSDTQYF.